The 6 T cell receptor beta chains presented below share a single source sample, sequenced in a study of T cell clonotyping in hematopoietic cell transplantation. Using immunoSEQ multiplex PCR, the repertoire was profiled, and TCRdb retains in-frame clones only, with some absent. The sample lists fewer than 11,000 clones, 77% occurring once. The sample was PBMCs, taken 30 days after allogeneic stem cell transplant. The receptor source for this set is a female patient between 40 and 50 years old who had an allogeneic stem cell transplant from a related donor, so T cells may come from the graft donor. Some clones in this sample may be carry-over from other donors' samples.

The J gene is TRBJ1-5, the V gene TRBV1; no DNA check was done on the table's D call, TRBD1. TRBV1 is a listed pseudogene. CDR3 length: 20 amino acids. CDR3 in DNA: TGCACCAGCAGCCGGGACACCGGGACAGAGTCTTACCCGGCCTACCAGCCCCAGCATTTT. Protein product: CTSSRDTGTESYPAYQPQHF.

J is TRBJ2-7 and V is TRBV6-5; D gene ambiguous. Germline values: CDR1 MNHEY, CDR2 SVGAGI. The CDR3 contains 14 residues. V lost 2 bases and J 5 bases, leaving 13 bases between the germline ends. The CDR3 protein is CASSYAFSQDEQYF. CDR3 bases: TGTGCCAGCAGTTACGCATTTTCCCAGGACGAGCAGTACTTC.

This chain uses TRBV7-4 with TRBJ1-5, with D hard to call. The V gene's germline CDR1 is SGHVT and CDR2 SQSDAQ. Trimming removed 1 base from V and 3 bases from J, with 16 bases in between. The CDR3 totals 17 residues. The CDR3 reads CASSLDSEVVINQPQHF. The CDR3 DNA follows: TGTGCCAGCAGCTTAGATTCGGAGGTAGTTATCAATCAGCCCCAGCATTTT.

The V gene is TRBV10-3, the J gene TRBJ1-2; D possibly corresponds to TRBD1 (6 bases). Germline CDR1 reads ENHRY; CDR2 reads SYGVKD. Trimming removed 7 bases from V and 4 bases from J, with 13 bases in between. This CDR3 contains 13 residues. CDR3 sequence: CAITATGAYGYTF. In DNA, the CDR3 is TGTGCCATCACCGCGACAGGCGCCTATGGCTACACCTTC.

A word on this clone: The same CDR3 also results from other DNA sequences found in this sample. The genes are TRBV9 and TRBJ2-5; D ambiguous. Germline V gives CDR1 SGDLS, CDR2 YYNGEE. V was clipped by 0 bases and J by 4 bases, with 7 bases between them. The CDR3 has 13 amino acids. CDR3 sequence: CASSVARTETQYF. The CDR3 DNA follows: TGTGCCAGCAGCGTAGCCCGGACAGAGACCCAGTACTTC.

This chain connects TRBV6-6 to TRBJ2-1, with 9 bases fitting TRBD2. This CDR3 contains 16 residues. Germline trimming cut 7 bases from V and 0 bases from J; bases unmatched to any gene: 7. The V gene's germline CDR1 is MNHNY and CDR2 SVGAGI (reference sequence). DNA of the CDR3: TGTGCCAGCACCCAGACTAGCGGACCCTCCTACAATGAGCAGTTCTTC. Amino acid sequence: CASTQTSGPSYNEQFF.